The clone carrying this TCR beta chain has ten or more counts. This record comes from a study of T cells in Graves' hyperthyroidism and ophthalmopathy. Amplified TCR beta CDR3 regions derived from RNA transcripts. Using the HTBI primer set, a first-round RT-PCR was run on the TCR CDR3. TCRdb used MiXCR to reprocess the multiplex PCR reads, holding one entry per CDR3 protein. The top ten hold around 16% of the sample, which has roughly 660,000 distinct CDR3 sequences, approximately 15% seen once. The CDR3 runs to 16 residues. V dropped 6 bases and J dropped 4 bases, with 22 bases sitting between them. CDR1 and CDR2 (germline): SNHLY, FYNNEI.

This sequence originates from a man in his fifties with Graves' hyperthyroidism. Sequencing was performed on blood. The chain uses TRBV2 and TRBJ2-7, with D possibly TRBD1 on 6 matching bases. The CDR3 here is CASRGAGSRRFYEQYF. CDR3 bases: TGTGCCAGCAGGGGGGCGGGCTCTAGAAGGTTTTACGAGCAGTACTTC.